These 8 T cell receptor beta chains originate from one sample sequenced in a study of T cells after yellow fever vaccination. From the 5' RACE reads, TCRdb called clonotypes with MiXCR, one entry per CDR3 protein. The table lists 400,000 or so distinct CDR3 sequences, roughly a sixth of them singletons. The sequencing used PBMCs, collected before the yellow fever booster vaccination. These receptors were taken from a young man who received the YFV17D yellow fever vaccine.

This clonotype was detected a few times. The chain joins TRBV10-3 to TRBJ2-3; the D gene could be TRBD1 or TRBD2 (5 bases each). Deletions cut 9 bases from V and 11 bases from J, with 24 bases between. The CDR3 length is 14 residues. From germline, CDR1 is ENHRY and CDR2 SYGVKD. The CDR3 protein is CAIHRGPPLMRQYF. In DNA form, the CDR3 reads TGTGCCATTCACCGGGGACCTCCTCTCATGAGGCAGTATTTT.

The chain employs TRBV6-2 or TRBV6-3 and TRBJ1-1, with TRBD1 matching over 7 bases. CDR1 and CDR2 (germline): MNHEY, SVGEGT. The CDR3 has 15 residues. J lost 1 base, V lost 2 bases, and 4 bases had no gene match. CDR3 sequence (DNA): TGTGCCAGCAGTTACGGGCCAGGGGGGAACACTGAAGCTTTCTTT. Its protein is CASSYGPGGNTEAFF.

This clonotype was detected a few times. The rearrangement links TRBV30 to TRBJ2-7, with D possibly matching TRBD1 (6 bases). Trimming stripped 3 bases from V and 0 bases from J, with 12 bases between. The CDR3 is 14 amino acids. CDR1 GTSNPN and CDR2 SVGIG come from the germline V gene (reference sequence). The CDR3 DNA is TGTGCCTGGAGGAACAGGGACCTCTCCTACGAGCAGTACTTC. It encodes CAWRNRDLSYEQYF.

This clonotype was seen only a few times. This rearrangement joins TRBV4-3 to TRBJ1-4, with D unclear. V shed 7 bases and J shed 5 bases, with 11 bases lying between them. CDR3 length: 13 residues. Per the germline V gene, CDR1 is LGHNA and CDR2 is YSLEER. In DNA form, the CDR3 reads TGCGCCAGCACTAGAGAGCCGAATGAAAAACTGTTTTTT. It translates to CASTREPNEKLFF.

The chain employs TRBV6-2 or TRBV6-3 and TRBJ1-5; D is perhaps TRBD1 (6 bases). Germline CDR1 reads MNHEY; CDR2 reads SVGEGT. There are 15 residues in the CDR3. V lost 7 bases to trimming and J lost 0 bases, with 13 bases between them. CDR3 residues: CASINGGHSNQPQHF. The CDR3 DNA is TGTGCCAGCATTAACGGGGGACATAGCAATCAGCCCCAGCATTTT.

This clonotype has a handful of counts. J is TRBJ1-6 and V is TRBV6-2 or TRBV6-3, with 8 bases fitting TRBD1. Germline loops: CDR1 MNHEY, CDR2 SVGEGT. The CDR3 is 14 residues long. After removal of 4 bases from V and 9 bases from J, the junction contained 5 bases not matched to a gene. The CDR3 DNA reads TGTGCCAGCAGTTTGACAGGGGTTGGTTCACCCCTCCACTTT. This gives the protein CASSLTGVGSPLHF.

This clonotype was found a few times. V and J are TRBV5-1 and TRBJ1-3, with D possibly being TRBD1 (5 bases). The CDR3 is made up of 17 amino acids. Deletions cut 5 bases from V and 3 bases from J, with 21 bases between. Per the germline V gene, CDR1 is SGHRS and CDR2 is YFSETQ. CDR3 DNA sequence: TGCGCCAGCAGACCGGGTGGGGCCGAGCACTATGGAAACACCATATATTTT. Protein sequence: CASRPGGAEHYGNTIYF. Filled out from reference TRBV5-1 and TRBJ1-3, the complete variable domain reads KAGVTQTPRYLIKTRGQQVTLSCSPISGHRSVSWYQQTPGQGLQFLFEYFSETQRNKGNFPGRFSGRQFSNSRSEMNVSTLELGDSALYLCASRPGGAEHYGNTIYFGEGSWLTVV.

There are a few counts of this clonotype. The rearrangement links TRBV4-1 to TRBJ1-2, with D perhaps TRBD1 (5 bases). This CDR3 contains 17 residues. CDR1 is MGHRA, CDR2 YSYEKL, per germline. Trimming pared 1 base from V and 0 bases from J, leaving 15 bases between. Written as DNA, the CDR3 is TGCGCCAGCAGCCAAGGGCCCAGGGCGGGGTCTAACTATGGCTACACCTTC. Translation: CASSQGPRAGSNYGYTF.